This entry features one TCR beta chain sequence. Some clones are missing from TCRdb's copy, which holds only in-frame ones; the method was immunoSEQ multiplex PCR. Here the sample spans about 250,000 clones, about four fifths being singletons. This specimen belongs to a study of blood T cell repertoires in COVID-19. Sequencing was performed on PBMCs or T cells enriched from blood (not recorded which). This sequence was found in a man aged 35 to 55 who had been exposed to COVID-19.

CDR3 loop: CASSYGLAGGFYTDTQYF. The DNA of the CDR3 is TGTGCCAGCAGTTACGGGCTAGCGGGAGGGTTTTACACAGATACGCAGTATTTT. V is TRBV6-2 or TRBV6-3 and J is TRBJ2-3, with 12 bases identical to TRBD2. CDR1 MNHEY and CDR2 SVGEGT come from the germline V gene. V trimming: 2 bases; J trimming: 2 bases; junction bases outside the gene matches: 8. CDR3 length: 18 amino acids.